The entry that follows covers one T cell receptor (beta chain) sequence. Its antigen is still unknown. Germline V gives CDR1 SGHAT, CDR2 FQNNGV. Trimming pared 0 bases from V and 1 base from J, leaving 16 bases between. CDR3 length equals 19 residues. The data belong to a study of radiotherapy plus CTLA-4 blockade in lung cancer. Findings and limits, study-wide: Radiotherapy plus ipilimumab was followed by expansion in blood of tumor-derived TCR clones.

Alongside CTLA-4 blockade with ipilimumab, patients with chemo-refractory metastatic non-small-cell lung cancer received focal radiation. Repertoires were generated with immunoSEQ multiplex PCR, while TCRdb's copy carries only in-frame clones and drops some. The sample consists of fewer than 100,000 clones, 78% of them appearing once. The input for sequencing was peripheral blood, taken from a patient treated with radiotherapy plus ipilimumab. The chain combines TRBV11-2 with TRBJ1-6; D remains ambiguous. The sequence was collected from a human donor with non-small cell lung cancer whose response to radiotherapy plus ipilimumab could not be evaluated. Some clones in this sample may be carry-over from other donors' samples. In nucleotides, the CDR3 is TGTGCCAGCAGCTTAGATCTTCGCGGATTGGGTTCCTATAATTCACCCCTCCACTTT. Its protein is CASSLDLRGLGSYNSPLHF.